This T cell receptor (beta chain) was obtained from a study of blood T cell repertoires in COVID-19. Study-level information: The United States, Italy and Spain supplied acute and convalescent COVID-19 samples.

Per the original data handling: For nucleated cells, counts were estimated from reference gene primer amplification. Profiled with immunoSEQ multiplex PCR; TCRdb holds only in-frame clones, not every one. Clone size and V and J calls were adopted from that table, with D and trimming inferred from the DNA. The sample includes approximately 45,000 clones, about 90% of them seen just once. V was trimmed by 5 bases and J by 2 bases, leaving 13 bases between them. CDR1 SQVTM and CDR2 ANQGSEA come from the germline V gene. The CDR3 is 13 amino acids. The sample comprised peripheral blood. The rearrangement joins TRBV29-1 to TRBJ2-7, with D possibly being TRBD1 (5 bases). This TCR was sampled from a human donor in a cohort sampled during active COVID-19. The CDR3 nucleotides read TGCAGCGTTCTTGGGCAGGGCGCCTACGAGCAGTACTTC. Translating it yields CSVLGQGAYEQYF.